A few counts support the clone carrying this T cell receptor beta chain. The data stem from a study of blood T cell repertoires in COVID-19. How the authors handled the data: Researchers report that nucleated cell counts were estimated from reference gene primer amplification. Profiled with immunoSEQ multiplex PCR; TCRdb holds only in-frame clones, not every one. The V and J calls and clone size were taken over from that table, and D and trimming were inferred from the DNA. The sample records fewer than 80,000 clones, roughly 89% being singletons. What was sequenced was peripheral blood. This receptor was obtained from a man in his fifties with acute or convalescent COVID-19.

The DNA for the CDR3 is TGTGCCAGCAGTTCTTTAGCGGGAGTGGGGTACAATGAGCAGTTCTTC. Translation gives CASSSLAGVGYNEQFF. The J gene is TRBJ2-1, the V gene TRBV6-2 or TRBV6-3; 9 bases align to TRBD2. The CDR3 is 16 amino acids. Germline trimming cut 4 bases from V and 4 bases from J; bases unmatched to any gene: 8. Germline CDR1 and CDR2: MNHEY and SVGEGT.